This T cell receptor beta chain was sequenced for a study of T cell clonotyping in hematopoietic cell transplantation. A note on this clone: This likely traces to a read error, being one base from a far larger clone.

Sequencing was performed with immunoSEQ multiplex PCR; in TCRdb, only in-frame clones are kept and a portion is missing. The table has fewer than 15,000 clones, 70% to 80% seen once. The CDR3 totals 15 residues. Germline-derived CDR1 and CDR2 are LGHNA and YSLEER. The clonotype originates from a male patient aged 60-69 years who had an allogeneic stem cell transplant from an unrelated donor, so the T cells may come from the graft donor. Some clones in this sample may be carry-over from other donors' samples. This rearrangement joins TRBV4-3 to TRBJ1-6; 7 bases are shared with TRBD1. The material was peripheral blood mononuclear cells, obtained 180 days after allogeneic stem cell transplant. The CDR3 region has the DNA TGCGTCAGCAGCCAGCCGGGACAGTATAATTCACCCCTCCACTTT. As protein: CVSSQPGQYNSPLHF.